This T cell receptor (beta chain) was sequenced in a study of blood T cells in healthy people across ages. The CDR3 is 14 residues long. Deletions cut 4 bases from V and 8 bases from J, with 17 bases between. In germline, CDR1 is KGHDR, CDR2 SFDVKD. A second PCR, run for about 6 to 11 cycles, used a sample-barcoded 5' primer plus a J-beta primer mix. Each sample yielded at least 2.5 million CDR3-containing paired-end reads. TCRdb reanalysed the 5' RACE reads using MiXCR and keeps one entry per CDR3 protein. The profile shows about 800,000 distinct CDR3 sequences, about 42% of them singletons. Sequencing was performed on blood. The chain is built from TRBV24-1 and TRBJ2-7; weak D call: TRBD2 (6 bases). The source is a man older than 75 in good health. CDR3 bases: TGTGCCACCAGTGAGAGCGGAAGCGGGCACAAGCAGTACTTC. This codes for CATSESGSGHKQYF.